The rows below give T cell receptor beta chains drawn from one sample of a study of blood T cell repertoires in COVID-19. The assay was immunoSEQ multiplex PCR, and TCRdb's table has in-frame clones only and misses some. The sample lists about 280,000 clones, about 91% occurring once. The specimen sequenced was PBMCs or T cells enriched from blood (not recorded which). Every receptor here comes from a middle-aged man who had been exposed to COVID-19. Both conserved end residues are part of each CDR3. The D gene is left open where the match is weak. Clone size appears in some rows only: once, few, many, or a class for an expanded clone.

>TRBJ1-5|.|TRBV6-1|once
TGTGCCAGCAGTGATCGTGGTAACAGTCAGCCCCAGCATTTT
CASSDRGNSQPQHF
>TRBJ2-2|.|TRBV11-3|.
TGTGCCAGCAGCTCCTTTACCGGGGAGCTGTTTTTT
CASSSFTGELFF
>TRBJ1-2|.|TRBV7-9|.
TGTGCCAGCAGCATCACAGGGAGAAATGGCTACACCTTC
CASSITGRNGYTF
>TRBJ2-1|.|TRBV4-1|.
TGCGCCAGCAGCCAAGAACTAACAGGGTATGACTACAATGAGCAGTTCTTC
CASSQELTGYDYNEQFF
>TRBJ2-7|.|TRBV30|.
TGTGCCTGGAGTGGAGGACAGTCCCTAGGATACGAGCAGTACTTC
CAWSGGQSLGYEQYF
>TRBJ2-7|.|TRBV19|.
TGTGCCAGTAGTTCTCGACCGCGGTCCTACGAGCAGTACTTC
CASSSRPRSYEQYF
>TRBJ2-7|.|TRBV11-2|.
TGTGCCAGCAGCTCTTCAGTATCGGGGTTCCCCTACGAGCAGTACTTC
CASSSSVSGFPYEQYF
>TRBJ2-7|.|TRBV7-8|.
TGTGCCAGCAGCCTACAGGGTTCCGAGCAGTACTTC
CASSLQGSEQYF
>TRBJ1-1|.|TRBV5-1|.
TGCGCCAGCAGCCCCGGGTCCACTGAAGCTTTCTTT
CASSPGSTEAFF
>TRBJ2-7|TRBD2|TRBV18|.
TGTGCCAGCTCCCCGAGCGGGATTAGTTCCGAGCAGTACTTC
CASSPSGISSEQYF
>TRBJ2-3|TRBD2|TRBV6-5|.
TGTGCCAGCAGTTTGGATGGGACTAGTATTACAGATACGCAGTATTTT
CASSLDGTSITDTQYF
>TRBJ2-7|.|TRBV4-1|.
TGCGCCAGCAGCCAAGATCAGGCAGGGAGGACCTACGAGCAGTACTTC
CASSQDQAGRTYEQYF
>TRBJ1-4|.|TRBV15|.
TGTGCCACCAGCGACAGGCCCAAAGAAAAACTGTTTTTT
CATSDRPKEKLFF
>TRBJ2-3|.|TRBV4-2|.
TGTGCCAGCAGCCAAGATTCCTTCTCCGCAGATACGCAGTATTTT
CASSQDSFSADTQYF
>TRBJ1-1|TRBD1|TRBV4-1|.
TGCGCCAGCAGCTTTCAACCACAGGGGGCGAGCACTGAAGCTTTCTTT
CASSFQPQGASTEAFF
>TRBJ2-5|.|TRBV19|.
TGTGCCAGTAGTATGGGCGGGACCGTTGAGACCCAGTACTTC
CASSMGGTVETQYF
>TRBJ1-1|.|TRBV19|.
TGTGCCAGCGTTCCGGGACATGCCACTGAAGCTTTCTTT
CASVPGHATEAFF
>TRBJ1-1|TRBD1|TRBV28|.
TGTGCCAGCAGTAAAGCAGGGGGTGGATTTGAAGCTTTCTTT
CASSKAGGGFEAFF
>TRBJ1-5|.|TRBV28|.
TGTGCCAGCAGTTTGGCGGGTGGGGGGACGAGTCAGCCCCAGCATTTT
CASSLAGGGTSQPQHF
>TRBJ2-1|.|TRBV2|.
TGTGCCAGCAGTCCCTTAGACTACTCTGAGCAGTTCTTC
CASSPLDYSEQFF
>TRBJ2-5|TRBD1|TRBV7-3|.
TGTGCCAGCAGCTGGGCAGGGGGTGGTGGAGAGACCCAGTACTTC
CASSWAGGGGETQYF
>TRBJ2-1|TRBD2|TRBV27|.
TGTGCCAGCAGTGGGCCCGGGACTAGCGTGCCGAACGCATACAATGAGCAGTTCTTC
CASSGPGTSVPNAYNEQFF
>TRBJ2-1|TRBD2|TRBV6-5|.
TGTGCCAGCAGTTACAGGACTAGCCTCAATGAGCAGTTCTTC
CASSYRTSLNEQFF
>TRBJ1-5|TRBD1|TRBV5-6|.
TGTGCCAGCAGCGCCCGGACAGGAGCAAATCAGCCCCAGCATTTT
CASSARTGANQPQHF
>TRBJ1-5|.|TRBV3-1/TRBV3-2|.
TGTGCCAGCAGCCACCGTGGCAATCAGCCCCAGCATTTT
CASSHRGNQPQHF
>TRBJ2-7|.|TRBV14|.
TGTGCCAGCAGCCAAGAGGGGTGGGGGGACGGCTACGAGCAGTACTTC
CASSQEGWGDGYEQYF
>TRBJ1-2|.|TRBV12-3/TRBV12-4|.
TGTGCCAGCGGCCACAGTAACTATGGCTACACCTTC
CASGHSNYGYTF
>TRBJ2-5|TRBD2|TRBV3-1/TRBV3-2|.
TGTGCCAGCAGCCAAACTAGCGTCGTTGAGACCCAGTACTTC
CASSQTSVVETQYF
>TRBJ2-5|.|TRBV3-1/TRBV3-2|many
TGTGCCAGCAGCCAAGATTGGCAGGACTACCAAGAGACCCAGTACTTC
CASSQDWQDYQETQYF
>TRBJ1-5|.|TRBV13|.
TGTGCCAGCAGCTCTACAGGAGAAAGTCAGCCCCAGCATTTT
CASSSTGESQPQHF
>TRBJ2-1|.|TRBV30|.
TGTGCCTGGAGTGGGGGCGAGCAGTTCTTC
CAWSGGEQFF
>TRBJ2-2|TRBD1|TRBV6-5|.
TGTGCCAGCAGCCGGACAGGTTTAGGCACCGGGGAGCTGTTTTTT
CASSRTGLGTGELFF
>TRBJ2-1|TRBD2|TRBV29-1|.
TGCAGCGTCACCGGGACTAGTGATAGGTTTGAGCAGTTCTTC
CSVTGTSDRFEQFF
>TRBJ2-7|.|TRBV28|.
TGTGCCAGCAGTTCCGGCGGGTCGGGAGATCGGGAGCAGTACTTC
CASSSGGSGDREQYF
>TRBJ2-2|TRBD2|TRBV18|.
TGTGCCAGCTCACCACCGCTAGCGGGAGGCACCGGGGAGCTGTTTTTT
CASSPPLAGGTGELFF
>TRBJ2-1|.|TRBV15|.
TGTGCCACCAGCCTTACGCCTAATCCGGTGAATGAGCAGTTCTTC
CATSLTPNPVNEQFF
>TRBJ1-1|TRBD1|TRBV5-1|.
TGCGCCAGCAGCTTGGAGACAGGGGGCACTGAAGCTTTCTTT
CASSLETGGTEAFF
>TRBJ2-3|.|TRBV27|.
TGTGCCAGCAGTTTAAGGCCCAGCAGGATTGTCGCAGATACGCAGTATTTT
CASSLRPSRIVADTQYF
>TRBJ1-1|.|TRBV12-3/TRBV12-4|.
TGTGCCAGCAGTTTATCTCAGGGGAAAGCTTTCTTT
CASSLSQGKAFF
>TRBJ1-2|TRBD1|TRBV9|.
TGTGCCAGCAGCGTAAAAGCGATACCCGGGACAGCGGCGGATAACTATGGCTACACCTTC
CASSVKAIPGTAADNYGYTF
>TRBJ2-7|.|TRBV6-1|.
TGTGCCAGCAGTGAAGGTCAGGGAGGCTTTTACGAGCAGTACTTC
CASSEGQGGFYEQYF
>TRBJ2-1|.|TRBV30|.
TGTGCCTGGAGTTTCAGCTCCTACAATGAGCAGTTCTTC
CAWSFSSYNEQFF
>TRBJ2-2|TRBD1|TRBV5-1|.
TGCGCCAGCAGCCAGGACAGGGGGAACACCGGGGAGCTGTTTTTT
CASSQDRGNTGELFF
>TRBJ2-4|.|TRBV2|.
TGTGCCAGCAGTGAGTTCCGGAGTTCCAAAAACATTCAGTACTTC
CASSEFRSSKNIQYF